The source of this TCR beta chain is a study of cytomegalovirus exposure and HLA in healthy donors. Study observations and caveats: Earlier analysis yielded a pattern in which most TCR beta V segments were productive about 87% or about 30% of the time.

Deletions cut 2 bases from V and 1 base from J, with 5 bases between. The CDR3 extends over 13 amino acids. In germline, CDR1 is MNHEY, CDR2 SMNVEV (reference sequence). PCR involved 60 Vbeta and 13 Jbeta primers. The assay was immunoSEQ multiplex PCR, and TCRdb's table has in-frame clones only and misses some. The sample has around 120,000 clones, 65% to 90% seen once. With respect to this clone: The target antigen is unknown.

This chain uses TRBV27 with TRBJ1-1; D gene unclear. Sequences were obtained from PBMCs. The sequence derives from a girl aged 2 to 10 in good health and CMV-seronegative. For the CDR3, the DNA is TGTGCCAGCAGTTTAGGCGGGAACACTGAAGCTTTCTTT. Its translation is CASSLGGNTEAFF.